One sample yielded the 20 T cell receptor beta chains listed below, sequenced in a study of T cell repertoires in cytomegalovirus infection. TCRdb reanalysed the reads using MiXCR and keeps one entry per CDR3 protein. The table has some 400,000 distinct CDR3 sequences, 30% to 40% seen once. Sequenced input: PBMCs. The receptor source for this set is a human donor in good health (CMV status not recorded). Some clones in this sample may be carry-over from other donors' samples.

The chain has TRBV19 and TRBJ1-2; possible D gene TRBD1, 6 bases. This CDR3 is 14 amino acids long. With 7 bases removed from V and 8 bases from J, the gap between germline ends came to 20 bases. Germline V gives CDR1 LNHDA, CDR2 SQIVND (reference sequence). CDR3 loop: CASKQNPAGEGYTF. In nucleotides, the CDR3 is TGTGCCAGTAAACAAAACCCCGCAGGGGAGGGCTACACCTTC.

In regard to this clonotype: The germline gene is not matched at one end of the junction; a read error may be the cause. J is TRBJ1-1 and V is TRBV6-1; TRBD1 matches at 8 bases. CDR3 size: 14 residues. Germline V gene data show CDR1 as MNHNS and CDR2 as SASEGT. The CDR3, as DNA: TGTGCCAGCAGTACCTGGACAGGGAACGCTGAAGCTTTCTTT. It yields the protein CASSTWTGNAEAFF.

This clonotype has a count of ten or more. The V call is TRBV5-4, the J call TRBJ2-4; TRBD1 aligns across 9 bases. The CDR3 has 15 residues. Losses at the gene ends were 1 base for V and 6 bases for J; bases not matched to a gene: 5. Germline V gene data show CDR1 as SGHNT and CDR2 as YYREEE (reference sequence). The CDR3 nucleotides are TGTGCCAGCAGCTTGCCCGGGACAGGGCTAAACATTCAGTACTTC. This encodes CASSLPGTGLNIQYF. Full variable domain (outside the CDR3, taken from reference TRBV5-4 and TRBJ2-4): ETGVTQSPTHLIKTRGQQVTLRCSSQSGHNTVSWYQQALGQGPQFIFQYYREEENGRGNFPPRFSGLQFPNYSSELNVNALELDDSALYLCASSLPGTGLNIQYFGAGTRLSVL.

The chain recombines TRBV6-5 with TRBJ1-6, with 7 bases lining up with TRBD1. The CDR3 runs to 14 residues. J gave up 7 bases and V 2 bases, and 2 bases lay outside the gene matches. Germline V lookup: CDR1 MNHEY, CDR2 SVGAGI. The CDR3 is CASSYGTANSPLHF. CDR3 bases: TGTGCCAGCAGTTACGGGACAGCGAATTCACCCCTCCACTTT.

The V and J genes are TRBV6-6 and TRBJ2-3, with 8 bases matching TRBD1. J was trimmed by 1 base and V by 2 bases; bases with no gene match: 2. Per the germline V gene, CDR1 is MNHNY and CDR2 is SVGAGI (reference sequence). The CDR3 has 15 amino acids. DNA for the CDR3: TGTGCCAGCAGTTACATGGACAGGGGCACAGATACGCAGTATTTT. This gives the protein CASSYMDRGTDTQYF.

The table lists this clonotype with a few counts. J is TRBJ2-1 and V is TRBV7-9; no clear D. V gave up 4 bases and J gave up 9 bases, with 10 bases separating them. The CDR3 spans 12 residues. CDR1 SEHNR and CDR2 FQNEAQ come from the germline V gene (reference sequence). Written as DNA, the CDR3 is TGTGCCAGCAGCTCAGTCGATAGTGAGCAGTTCTTC. Its protein is CASSSVDSEQFF.

The rearrangement joins TRBV4-1 to TRBJ2-5; tentative D call: TRBD1 (6 bases). Trimming removed 1 base from V and 9 bases from J, with 18 bases in between. Germline values: CDR1 MGHRA, CDR2 YSYEKL. There are 15 residues in the CDR3. This CDR3 is CASSQVQGTRDSQYF. DNA for the CDR3: TGCGCCAGCAGCCAAGTTCAGGGGACAAGAGACTCCCAGTACTTC.

This clonotype was counted many times. The rearrangement joins TRBV7-8 to TRBJ2-2; D unclear. This CDR3 has 14 amino acids. The germline V and J ends were trimmed by 1 base and 6 bases, with 9 bases remaining between them. Germline V gene data show CDR1 as SGHVS and CDR2 as FQNEAQ. DNA of the CDR3: TGTGCCAGCAGCTTAGTCCCCCGTCCCGGGGAGCTGTTTTTT. Its protein is CASSLVPRPGELFF.

The genes are TRBV7-9 and TRBJ2-5, with D hard to call. V was shortened by 6 bases and J by 5 bases, with 13 bases between the two germline ends. Looked up from germline, CDR1 is SEHNR and CDR2 is FQNEAQ (reference sequence). This CDR3 comprises 13 residues. The CDR3 DNA sequence: TGTGCCAGCAGTCACCCACCCCCTGAGACCCAGTACTTC. It translates to CASSHPPPETQYF.

This clonotype turned up a few times. The chain joins TRBV29-1 to TRBJ2-1, with D maybe TRBD1 (6 bases). CDR3 length: 12 residues. The V end was cut by 7 bases, the J end by 4 bases, with 11 bases between. Germline V lookup: CDR1 SQVTM, CDR2 ANQGSEA. CDR3 sequence (DNA): TGCAGCGCCGGGACAAATTACAATGAGCAGTTCTTC. Translated: CSAGTNYNEQFF.

The J gene is TRBJ2-7, the V gene TRBV6-5, with D perhaps matching TRBD1 (5 bases). CDR3 length: 15 residues. Trimming took 5 bases from V and 2 from J, leaving 16 bases between them. CDR1 is MNHEY and CDR2 is SVGAGI in the germline V gene. CDR3 DNA: TGTGCCAGCAGTCCGCAGGTTGCAGGGCCCTACGAGCAGTACTTC. Translating gives CASSPQVAGPYEQYF.

The chain links TRBV3-1 to TRBJ2-5; a weak D match, TRBD2 (6 bases). Per the germline V gene, CDR1 is LGHDT and CDR2 is YNNKEL (reference sequence). The CDR3 length is 12 residues. The V end lost 0 bases, the J end lost 10 bases, and 9 bases lay between the germline ends. The CDR3 coding sequence is TGTGCCAGCAGCCAAGAATGGCGGGGCCAGTACTTC. It codes for CASSQEWRGQYF.

The rearrangement joins TRBV19 to TRBJ1-5; 8 positions agree with TRBD1. The germline CDR1 and CDR2 sequences are LNHDA and SQIVND (reference sequence). CDR3 length equals 16 residues. J was trimmed by 4 bases and V by 4 bases; bases with no gene match: 9. The CDR3 protein is CASSREGDRRNQPQHF. The CDR3 bases are TGTGCCAGTAGTAGAGAAGGGGACAGGAGAAATCAGCCCCAGCATTTT.

The V gene is TRBV6-2 or TRBV6-3, the J gene TRBJ2-3, with TRBD1 matching 9 bases. Germline CDR1 is MNHEY and CDR2 is SVGEGT. The V gene end was trimmed by 7 bases and the J gene end by 4 bases; junction bases not matched to a gene: 9. CDR3 size: 15 residues. The CDR3 DNA reads as TGTGCCAGCAAATACGGGACAGGGTTCTCAGATACGCAGTATTTT. It codes for CASKYGTGFSDTQYF.

Note on this clonotype: Germline and junction disagree at one end, which may indicate a read error. In nucleotides, the CDR3 is TGTGCCAGAAGCTGGGACAGGAGCAACGATAAGTACTTC. Translating it yields CARSWDRSNDKYF. V is TRBV7-2 and J is TRBJ2-7; 8 bases match TRBD1. Germline lookup yields CDR1 SGHTA and CDR2 FQGNSA. CDR3 length: 13 residues.

This clonotype was counted a few times. The chain recombines TRBV4-2 with TRBJ2-5; 13 bases are shared with TRBD2. The CDR3 totals 17 residues. Germline CDR1 and CDR2: LGHNA and YNFKEQ. V lost 2 bases, J lost 1 base, and 4 bases stayed unmatched. The CDR3 region is CASSQQLAGGLQETQYF. The CDR3, as DNA: TGTGCCAGCAGCCAACAACTAGCGGGGGGGCTCCAAGAGACCCAGTACTTC.

Only a few counts were recorded for this clonotype. The chain employs TRBV7-9 and TRBJ2-3, with 8 bases identical to TRBD2. The CDR3 is made up of 15 amino acids. Losses at the gene ends were 5 bases for V and 0 bases for J; bases not matched to a gene: 4. Germline lookup yields CDR1 SEHNR and CDR2 FQNEAQ (reference sequence). The CDR3 here is CASSRAGVSTDTQYF. The CDR3 nucleotides are TGTGCCAGCAGCCGAGCGGGGGTCAGCACAGATACGCAGTATTTT. Full variable domain (outside the CDR3, taken from reference TRBV7-9 and TRBJ2-3): DTGVSQNPRHKITKRGQNVTFRCDPISEHNRLYWYRQTLGQGPEFLTYFQNEAQLEKSRLLSDRFSAERPKGSFSTLEIQRTEQGDSAMYLCASSRAGVSTDTQYFGPGTRLTVL.

Many counts were recorded for this clonotype. This chain joins TRBV7-6 and TRBJ2-1, with 8 positions matching TRBD2. The germline gives CDR1 SGHVS, CDR2 FNYEAQ. After removal of 4 bases from V and 1 base from J, the junction contained 6 bases not matched to a gene. The CDR3 consists of 16 residues. DNA for the CDR3: TGTGCCAGCAGCTCCGAGCGGGGGAGGTCCTACAATGAGCAGTTCTTC. It is translated as CASSSERGRSYNEQFF. Full variable domain (outside the CDR3, taken from reference TRBV7-6 and TRBJ2-1): GAGVSQSPRYKVTKRGQDVALRCDPISGHVSLYWYRQALGQGPEFLTYFNYEAQQDKSGLPNDRFSAERPEGSISTLTIQRTEQRDSAMYRCASSSERGRSYNEQFFGPGTRLTVL.

This clonotype was counted at least ten times. The rearrangement joins TRBV7-8 to TRBJ2-5, with TRBD2 identical over 12 bases. This CDR3 spans 19 amino acids. Germline lookup yields CDR1 SGHVS and CDR2 FQNEAQ. The ends lost 0 bases at V and 3 bases at J; junction bases unmatched: 11. The CDR3 is CASSLAPPALAGGKETQYF. Here the CDR3 DNA reads TGTGCCAGCAGCTTAGCCCCCCCGGCTCTAGCGGGGGGGAAAGAGACCCAGTACTTC.

This clonotype was recorded many times. The chain combines TRBV7-6 with TRBJ2-7; a weak D match, TRBD1 (6 bases). The V gene lost 0 bases and the J gene lost 6 bases, with 15 bases spanning the gap. The CDR3 has 15 residues. Germline V gene lookup returns CDR1 SGHVS and CDR2 FNYEAQ. The CDR3 protein is CASSLASGVSSEQYF. The CDR3, as DNA: TGTGCCAGCAGCTTAGCATCAGGGGTCTCAAGCGAGCAGTACTTC. The whole variable domain, filled in from reference TRBV7-6 and TRBJ2-7, reads GAGVSQSPRYKVTKRGQDVALRCDPISGHVSLYWYRQALGQGPEFLTYFNYEAQQDKSGLPNDRFSAERPEGSISTLTIQRTEQRDSAMYRCASSLASGVSSEQYFGPGTRLTVT.